These 14 T cell receptor beta chains share one sample of origin, sequenced in a study of post-analysis software for immune sequencing data. Findings and limits, study-wide: The five TRBV segments detected at higher frequency in patients than in controls included TRBV5-6, TRBV5-1 and TRBV20-1.

Antigen specificity for these receptors is unknown. cDNA libraries of TCR beta carried unique molecular identifiers. TCRdb processed the PCR reads anew with MiXCR; each CDR3 protein has one entry. The repertoire holds fewer than 850,000 distinct CDR3 sequences, roughly 29% seen once, with about 0.5% in the top ten. Sequencing was done on a sample of blood. The receptors originated from a girl aged 5-17 years with multiple sclerosis.

This clonotype was counted many times. The chain joins TRBV4-3 to TRBJ2-1; a weak D match, TRBD2 (7 bases). Germline V CDR1 and CDR2: LGHNA, YSLEER. The CDR3 runs 16 residues. V lost 4 bases and J lost 7, with 20 bases in between. Here the CDR3 reads CASSPTGWGGKNEQFF. In DNA form, the CDR3 reads TGCGCCAGCAGCCCTACAGGATGGGGGGGCAAGAATGAGCAGTTCTTC.

This chain joins TRBV5-1 and TRBJ1-2; 12 nucleotides agree with TRBD1. CDR1 is SGHRS, CDR2 YFSETQ, per germline. Trimming at V came to 3 bases and at J to 3 bases, leaving 3 bases not matched to a gene. CDR3 length equals 15 residues. Written as DNA, the CDR3 is TGCGCCAGCAGCTCCGGGACAGGGGGCGACTATGGCTACACCTTC. It specifies CASSSGTGGDYGYTF. The variable domain in full, completed from reference TRBV5-1 and TRBJ1-2, reads KAGVTQTPRYLIKTRGQQVTLSCSPISGHRSVSWYQQTPGQGLQFLFEYFSETQRNKGNFPGRFSGRQFSNSRSEMNVSTLELGDSALYLCASSSGTGGDYGYTFGSGTRLTVV.

The table lists this clonotype with a few counts. This chain links TRBV28 with TRBJ1-1; 7 positions agree with TRBD1. Germline lookup yields CDR1 MDHEN and CDR2 SYDVKM. The CDR3 length is 14 residues. Trimming took 7 bases from V and 3 from J; bases not matched to a gene: 8. The chain's CDR3 is CASIANTGDTEAFF. The CDR3, as DNA: TGTGCCAGCATTGCGAACACAGGGGACACTGAAGCTTTCTTT.

As regards this clonotype: A junction end diverges from the germline sequence, so it may reflect a read error. This sequence joins TRBV6-1 and TRBJ2-1; D is uncertain. This CDR3 spans 13 amino acids. Per germline, CDR1 MNHNS and CDR2 SASEGT. This CDR3 reads CTSEVSSYNEQFF. The CDR3 DNA is TGTACCAGTGAGGTGAGCTCCTACAATGAGCAGTTCTTC.

This sequence joins TRBV9 and TRBJ2-1; 7 bases are a match to TRBD2. The last part of the DNA fits TRBJ2-7 better; the J call may be wrong. CDR3 length: 15 amino acids. Germline CDR1 reads SGDLS; CDR2 reads YYNGEE. The CDR3 spells CASSVTASGYNEQYF. Here the CDR3 DNA reads TGTGCCAGCAGCGTGACGGCTAGCGGCTACAATGAGCAGTACTTC.

This sequence joins TRBV27 and TRBJ2-1; D might be TRBD1 (6 bases). V lost 4 bases and J lost 3, with 16 bases in between. The CDR3 length is 16 residues. Germline V CDR1 and CDR2: MNHEY, SMNVEV (reference sequence). The CDR3 loop reads CASSSQGSRFYNEQFF. The CDR3 DNA follows: TGTGCCAGCAGTTCTCAGGGGTCTCGGTTCTACAATGAGCAGTTCTTC.

The chain recombines TRBV6-1 with TRBJ1-2; 7 bases map to TRBD1. V lost 6 bases, J lost 2 bases, and 6 bases stayed unmatched. Per germline, CDR1 MNHNS and CDR2 SASEGT. This CDR3 has 14 amino acids. This CDR3 reads CASRPVDRNYGYTF. The CDR3 DNA reads TGTGCCAGCAGACCCGTGGACAGGAACTATGGCTACACCTTC.

V gene TRBV20-1 combines with J gene TRBJ1-1, with a possible D match to TRBD1 (6 bases). Trimming took off 5 bases at V and 1 base at J, with 14 bases between the two ends. Germline V gene sequence: CDR1 DFQATT, CDR2 SNEGSKA (reference sequence). This CDR3 contains 14 residues. CDR3 DNA: TGCAGTGCTTTCGGGGGGCGAGGGAACACTGAAGCTTTCTTT. As protein: CSAFGGRGNTEAFF.

This clonotype has only a few counts. The rearrangement joins TRBV12-3 or TRBV12-4 to TRBJ2-4; maybe TRBD2 (5 bases). V lost 3 bases to trimming and J lost 2 bases, with 11 bases between them. The CDR3 runs 15 residues. The CDR3 loop is CASSFNTGTKNIQYF. The CDR3, as DNA: TGTGCCAGCAGTTTTAATACCGGGACCAAAAACATTCAGTACTTC.

V gene TRBV5-6 combines with J gene TRBJ2-6; no definite D call. The CDR3 length is 17 residues. Germline V CDR1 and CDR2: SGHDT, YYEEEE. Trimming cost V 0 bases and J 0 bases, with 10 bases left between them. The CDR3 region is CASSLDPGFSGANVLTF. Here the CDR3 DNA reads TGTGCCAGCAGCTTGGATCCGGGCTTCTCTGGGGCCAACGTCCTGACTTTC.

The chain joins TRBV7-2 to TRBJ2-7, with D maybe TRBD2 (6 bases). The CDR3 covers 18 residues. V lost 5 bases and J lost 0, with 23 bases in between. Germline CDR1 SGHTA, CDR2 FQGNSA. The CDR3 here is CASSPSGLREPRSYEQYF. CDR3 in DNA: TGTGCCAGCAGCCCCAGCGGGCTCAGGGAACCTCGCTCCTACGAGCAGTACTTC.

This clonotype occurred a few times. V and J are TRBV20-1 and TRBJ1-2; D may be TRBD1 (6 bases). In germline, CDR1 is DFQATT, CDR2 SNEGSKA (reference sequence). The CDR3 totals 17 residues. V was cut by 3 bases and J by 3 bases, with 23 bases left in between. The CDR3 DNA follows: TGCAGTGCTAGGGAAGTCGAGCAGGGGCCGGTGTACTATGGCTACACCTTC. Translated: CSAREVEQGPVYYGYTF.

The count of this clonotype is one. The V call is TRBV5-1, the J call TRBJ1-1, with TRBD1 matching over 9 bases. V shed 3 bases and J 4 bases; nucleotides not matched to a gene: 16. The length of the CDR3 is 18 residues. Germline CDR1 reads SGHRS; CDR2 reads YFSETQ. CDR3 sequence reads: CASSSGGGTGRMGTEAFF. The CDR3 DNA is TGCGCCAGCAGCTCGGGAGGTGGGACAGGGCGGATGGGCACTGAAGCTTTCTTT.

Here the CDR3 reads CSAPGQSTDTQYF. The DNA of the CDR3 is TGCAGTGCCCCGGGACAGTCCACAGATACGCAGTATTTT. The V gene is TRBV20-1, the J gene TRBJ2-3; 7 bases are shared with TRBD1. In germline, CDR1 is DFQATT, CDR2 SNEGSKA (reference sequence). The junction had 5 bases not matched to a gene; V was cut back by 6 bases and J by 2 bases. CDR3 length: 13 residues.